A selection of T cell receptor delta chains follows, all from one sample in a study of delta chains in infants with herpesvirus infections. TCRdb re-called clones from the RT-PCR reads using CATT. The sample includes 1,500 to 2,000 delta-chain clones, roughly 6.7% of them seen just once. Source: peripheral blood, taken at time point 1 of longitudinal follow-up. Receptor source: a human donor who was a Ugandan infant, either HIV-exposed or HIV-unexposed (not recorded which). Both conserved end residues are part of each CDR3. D genes are given only for firm matches. Clone size is given for some rows only: seen once, a few or many times, or a class if the clone is expanded.

CDR3 | DNA | D | size | J | V
CALGDLLTRGAFLFF | TGTGCTCTTGGGGACCTCCTAACGAGGGGCGCCTTCCTCTTCTTT | . | few | TRDJ2 | TRDV1
CALGELVSYYWGIGGYTDKLIF | TGTGCTCTTGGGGAACTAGTATCTTATTACTGGGGGATAGGTGGGTACACCGATAAACTCATCTTT | TRDD3 | medium-sized | TRDJ1 | TRDV1
CALGELYCVRLGDKRCPYTDKLIF | TGTGCTCTTGGGGAACTTTACTGCGTTAGACTGGGGGATAAGAGATGCCCGTACACCGATAAACTCATCTTT | TRDD3 | few | TRDJ1 | TRDV1
CALGERLPLRDLYTDKLIF | TGTGCTCTTGGGGAACGCCTTCCTTTGAGGGACCTGTACACCGATAAACTCATCTTT | TRDD2 | large | TRDJ1 | TRDV1
CALGETGDAYTDKLIF | TGTGCTCTTGGGGAAACTGGGGATGCGTACACCGATAAACTCATCTTT | TRDD3 | medium-sized | TRDJ1 | TRDV1
CALGALFPYWGILFADKLIF | TGTGCTCTTGGGGCGCTCTTCCCGTACTGGGGGATACTTTTTGCCGATAAACTCATCTTT | TRDD3 | . | TRDJ1 | TRDV1
CSGPSYGGSTFHCCDTDKLIF | TGCTCTGGCCCATCCTACGGGGGATCCACCTTTCATTGCTGTGACACCGATAAACTCATCTTT | . | . | TRDJ1 | TRDV1
CALGEVAPPRVLGDTRVGTDKLIF | TGTGCTCTTGGGGAAGTTGCGCCCCCCCGTGTACTGGGGGATACGCGGGTGGGGACCGATAAACTCATCTTT | TRDD3 | few | TRDJ1 | TRDV1
CALGEGPTTMRTDKLIF | TGTGCTCTTGGGGAAGGACCTACTACGATGAGGACCGATAAACTCATCTTT | . | medium-sized | TRDJ1 | TRDV1
CALGELEPTWGIARYTDKLIF | TGTGCTCTTGGGGAACTCGAGCCTACCTGGGGGATAGCGCGGTACACCGATAAACTCATCTTT | TRDD3 | . | TRDJ1 | TRDV1
CALGNPPVRRRNKLIF | TGTGCTCTTGGGAATCCTCCTGTACGCCGCCGGAATAAACTCATCTTT | . | medium-sized | TRDJ1 | TRDV1
CALGAGIHQSTGGSPRWNDKLIF | TGTGCTCTTGGGGCGGGAATACATCAGAGTACTGGGGGATCCCCGAGGTGGAACGATAAACTCATCTTT | TRDD3 | medium-sized | TRDJ1 | TRDV1
CALLGLPTDTGTDKLIF | TGTGCTCTCCTAGGCCTTCCTACGGATACAGGCACCGATAAACTCATCTTT | TRDD2 | . | TRDJ1 | TRDV1
CACDTVTGGYPWDTRQMFF | TGTGCCTGTGACACGGTTACTGGGGGATACCCCTGGGACACCCGACAGATGTTTTTC | TRDD3 | large | TRDJ3 | TRDV2
CALGERISRGVLRYTDKLIF | TGTGCTCTTGGGGAACGAATCTCTCGGGGTGTACTGAGGTACACCGATAAACTCATCTTT | . | . | TRDJ1 | TRDV1
CALGELHSTGGPDKLIF | TGTGCTCTTGGGGAACTACACTCTACTGGGGGACCCGATAAACTCATCTTT | TRDD3 | large | TRDJ1 | TRDV1
CALAHPTGDPPFIAVYTDKLIF | TGTGCTCTGGCCCATCCTACGGGGGATCCACCTTTCATTGCTGTGTACACCGATAAACTCATCTTT | . | medium-sized | TRDJ1 | TRDV1
CALGDPPYWGSHTDKLIF | TGTGCTCTTGGGGACCCCCCGTACTGGGGGAGCCACACCGATAAACTCATCTTT | TRDD3 | medium-sized | TRDJ1 | TRDV1
CALGELHPTDHLLGDTRCPDKLIF | TGTGCTCTTGGGGAACTGCATCCTACGGACCACCTACTGGGGGATACGCGTTGTCCCGATAAACTCATCTTT | TRDD3 | large | TRDJ1 | TRDV1
CALGEPGAAHLTYREVTKYTDKLIF | TGTGCTCTTGGGGAACCTGGAGCCGCCCATCTCACCTACCGAGAGGTTACCAAGTACACCGATAAACTCATCTTT | . | large | TRDJ1 | TRDV1
CALGELVYAAYWGTSLSNKLIF | TGTGCTCTTGGGGAACTAGTCTACGCTGCGTACTGGGGGACTTCCCTTTCAAATAAACTCATCTTT | TRDD3 | large | TRDJ1 | TRDV1
CALGERGPFEYWGIPNTDKLIF | TGTGCTCTTGGGGAACGAGGCCCATTCGAGTACTGGGGGATACCGAACACCGATAAACTCATCTTT | TRDD3 | medium-sized | TRDJ1 | TRDV1
CALGELHRQSDKLIF | TGTGCTCTTGGGGAACTTCATAGGCAATCCGATAAACTCATCTTT | . | medium-sized | TRDJ1 | TRDV1
CALGKTLGDTPFYWPKGGSNDKLIF | TGTGCTCTTGGGAAAACCCTGGGGGATACGCCCTTTTACTGGCCGAAAGGAGGGTCGAACGATAAACTCATCTTT | TRDD3 | . | TRDJ1 | TRDV1
CALGEALWSVPTEEWGIRSQEYTDKLIF | TGTGCTCTTGGGGAAGCCCTTTGGAGCGTTCCGACCGAGGAGTGGGGGATACGTTCCCAAGAGTACACCGATAAACTCATCTTT | TRDD3 | medium-sized | TRDJ1 | TRDV1
CALGEFRYSWYWGIPAQLFF | TGTGCTCTTGGGGAATTCCGTTACTCCTGGTACTGGGGGATACCAGCACAACTCTTCTTT | TRDD3 | few | TRDJ2 | TRDV1
CALGDLVGPTGQTDKLIF | TGTGCTCTTGGGGACCTTGTGGGGCCTACGGGGCAGACCGATAAACTCATCTTT | . | medium-sized | TRDJ1 | TRDV1
CALGELVGPYWGIRMVLRPGPSEIIF | TGTGCTCTTGGGGAACTAGTAGGCCCATACTGGGGGATACGAATGGTTCTAAGGCCAGGCCCCAGCGAAATCATCTTT | TRDD3 | . | TRDJ1 | TRDV1
CALGELLLRTGGYGGATDKLIF | TGTGCTCTTGGGGAACTTCTCCTACGTACTGGGGGATACGGAGGTGCCACCGATAAACTCATCTTT | TRDD3 | few | TRDJ1 | TRDV1
CALGGAVLGDTGTDKLIF | TGTGCTCTTGGGGGAGCCGTACTGGGGGATACAGGAACCGATAAACTCATCTTT | TRDD3 | . | TRDJ1 | TRDV1
CAFPLSFPLYWGIRGTDKLIF | TGTGCCTTCCCCCTGAGCTTCCCACTGTACTGGGGGATTCGAGGGACCGATAAACTCATCTTT | TRDD3 | large | TRDJ1 | TRDV3
CALGECVGSYWYWGIPTDKLIF | TGTGCTCTTGGGGAATGCGTGGGATCCTACTGGTACTGGGGGATACCCACCGATAAACTCATCTTT | TRDD3 | medium-sized | TRDJ1 | TRDV1
CALGELGLSALTAQLFF | TGTGCTCTTGGGGAACTGGGCCTGTCCGCTTTGACAGCACAACTCTTCTTT | . | medium-sized | TRDJ2 | TRDV1
CALNQRSCPTLKRWGIPRETDKLIF | TGTGCTCTTAACCAAAGGTCTTGTCCTACGCTGAAGCGGTGGGGGATACCGCGTGAAACCGATAAACTCATCTTT | TRDD3 | large | TRDJ1 | TRDV1
CALGELPHPTTGTLEIGDKLIF | TGTGCTCTTGGGGAACTTCCTCATCCTACAACTGGGACGCTCGAGATAGGGGATAAACTCATCTTT | . | large | TRDJ1 | TRDV1
CALGDYSSLLVTDKLIF | TGTGCTCTTGGGGACTACTCCTCTCTCTTGGTCACCGATAAACTCATCTTT | . | medium-sized | TRDJ1 | TRDV1
CALGELGLGDTTDKLIF | TGTGCTCTTGGGGAACTAGGCCTGGGGGATACCACCGATAAACTCATCTTT | TRDD3 | . | TRDJ1 | TRDV1
CALGELASATLSGGYAHYTDKLIF | TGTGCTCTTGGGGAACTTGCTTCCGCGACCCTTTCTGGGGGATACGCCCACTACACCGATAAACTCATCTTT | TRDD3 | medium-sized | TRDJ1 | TRDV1
CALGERLPPTGGTGIRYTDKLIF | TGTGCTCTTGGGGAACGCCTACCCCCTACTGGGGGTACCGGGATTCGGTACACCGATAAACTCATCTTT | TRDD3 | . | TRDJ1 | TRDV1
CALGEARFPTNIFWGIRSYTDKLIF | TGTGCTCTTGGGGAAGCCCGTTTTCCTACGAACATATTCTGGGGGATACGGAGTTACACCGATAAACTCATCTTT | TRDD3 | medium-sized | TRDJ1 | TRDV1
CALGERLAPYTDKLIF | TGTGCTCTTGGGGAACGATTAGCCCCGTACACCGATAAACTCATCTTT | . | large | TRDJ1 | TRDV1
CALGERVGSDTDKLIF | TGTGCTCTTGGGGAACGAGTTGGCTCCGACACCGATAAACTCATCTTT | . | medium-sized | TRDJ1 | TRDV1
CALGETLTDFYWGTTDKLIF | TGTGCTCTTGGGGAAACTTTGACCGACTTTTACTGGGGGACAACCGATAAACTCATCTTT | TRDD3 | medium-sized | TRDJ1 | TRDV1
CALGEFCCFEVPYWGGADKLIF | TGTGCTCTTGGGGAATTTTGTTGTTTTGAGGTCCCGTACTGGGGAGGGGCCGATAAACTCATCTTT | TRDD3 | medium-sized | TRDJ1 | TRDV1
CALGEVTSVLGDSGRDKLIF | TGTGCTCTTGGGGAAGTGACTAGCGTACTGGGGGACTCTGGTCGCGATAAACTCATCTTT | TRDD3 | few | TRDJ1 | TRDV1
CALGGNFLLVSGPTDKLIF | TGTGCTCTTGGGGGCAACTTCCTACTTGTTTCGGGGCCCACCGATAAACTCATCTTT | TRDD2 | large | TRDJ1 | TRDV1
CASGPTLLNTDKLIF | TGTGCCTCGGGCCCCACTCTCCTTAACACCGATAAACTCATCTTT | . | . | TRDJ1 | TRDV3